In its sample, the clone carrying this TCR beta chain was seen many times. V was clipped by 3 bases and J by 0 bases, with 7 bases between them. Germline CDR1 reads LGHDT; CDR2 reads YNNKEL (reference sequence). The length of the CDR3 is 14 residues. The data belong to a study of human T cells and chemical hapten exposure. The time point is: pre-sensitization, week 0. Documented treatment: therapeutic diphenylcyclopropenone sensitization with weekly scalp DPC. TCRdb itself ran the RACE reads through MiXCR, one entry per CDR3 protein. Here the sample spans tens of thousands of distinct CDR3 sequences, over 9.5% being singletons.

The source is a man younger than 45 with alopecia areata. Some clones in this sample may be carry-over from other donors' samples. The sample was whole blood, taken in connection with sensitization to the hapten diphenylcyclopropenone (DPC). This chain connects TRBV3-1 to TRBJ2-3, with D unresolved. CDR3 amino acids: CASSQGTSTDTQYF. CDR3 DNA sequence: TGTGCCAGCAGCCAGGGTACTAGCACAGATACGCAGTATTTT.